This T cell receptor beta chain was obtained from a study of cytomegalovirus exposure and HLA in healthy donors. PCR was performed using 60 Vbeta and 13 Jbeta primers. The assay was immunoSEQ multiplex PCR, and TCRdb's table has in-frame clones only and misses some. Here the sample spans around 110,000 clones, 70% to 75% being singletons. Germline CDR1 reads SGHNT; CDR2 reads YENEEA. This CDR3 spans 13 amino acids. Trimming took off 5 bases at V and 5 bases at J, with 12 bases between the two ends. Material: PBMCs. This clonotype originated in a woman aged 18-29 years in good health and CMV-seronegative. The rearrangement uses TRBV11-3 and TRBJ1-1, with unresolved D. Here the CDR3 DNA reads TGTGCCAGCAGCACGGGATTCCCAACTGAAGCTTTCTTT. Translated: CASSTGFPTEAFF.